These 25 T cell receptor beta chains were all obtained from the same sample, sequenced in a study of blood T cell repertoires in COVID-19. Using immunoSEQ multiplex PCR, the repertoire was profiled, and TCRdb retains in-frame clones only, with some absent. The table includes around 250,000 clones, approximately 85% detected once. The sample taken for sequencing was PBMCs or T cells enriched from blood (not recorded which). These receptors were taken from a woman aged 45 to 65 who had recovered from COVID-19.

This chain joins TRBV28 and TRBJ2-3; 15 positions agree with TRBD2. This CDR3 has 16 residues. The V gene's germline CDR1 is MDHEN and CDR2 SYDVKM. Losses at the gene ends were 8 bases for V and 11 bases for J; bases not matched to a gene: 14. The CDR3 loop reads CASHRTSGRASSRQYF. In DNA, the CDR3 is TGTGCCAGCCACCGGACTAGCGGGAGGGCCTCCTCAAGGCAGTATTTT. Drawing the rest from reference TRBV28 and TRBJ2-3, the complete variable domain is DVKVTQSSRYLVKRTGEKVFLECVQDMDHENMFWYRQDPGLGLRLIYFSYDVKMKEKGDIPEGYSVSREKKERFSLILESASTNQTSMYLCASHRTSGRASSRQYFGPGTRLTVL.

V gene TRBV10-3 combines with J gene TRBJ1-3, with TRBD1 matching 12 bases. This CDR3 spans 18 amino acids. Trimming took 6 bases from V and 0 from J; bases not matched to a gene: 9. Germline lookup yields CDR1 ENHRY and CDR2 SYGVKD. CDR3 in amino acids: CAIRRDRGLKSSGNTIYF. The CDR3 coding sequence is TGTGCCATCAGACGGGACAGGGGGCTCAAGAGCTCTGGAAACACCATATATTTT.

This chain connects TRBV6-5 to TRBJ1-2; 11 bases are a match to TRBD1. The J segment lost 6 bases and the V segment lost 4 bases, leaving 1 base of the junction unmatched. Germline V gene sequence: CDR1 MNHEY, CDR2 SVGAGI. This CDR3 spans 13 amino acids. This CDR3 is CASSWGQGDGYTF. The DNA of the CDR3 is TGTGCCAGCAGTTGGGGACAGGGGGATGGCTACACCTTC.

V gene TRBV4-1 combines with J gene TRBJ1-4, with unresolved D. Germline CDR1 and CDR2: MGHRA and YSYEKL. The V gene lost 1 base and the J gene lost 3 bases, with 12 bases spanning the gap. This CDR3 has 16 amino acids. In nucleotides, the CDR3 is TGCGCCAGCAGCCAAGGGCCCGGGTATCCTAATGAAAAACTGTTTTTT. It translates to CASSQGPGYPNEKLFF.

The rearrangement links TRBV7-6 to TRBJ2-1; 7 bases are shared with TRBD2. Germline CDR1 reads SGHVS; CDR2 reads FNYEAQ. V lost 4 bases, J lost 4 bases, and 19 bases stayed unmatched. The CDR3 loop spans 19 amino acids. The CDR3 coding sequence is TGTGCCAGCAGCTATAGGGTCCAGCGGGAAGGTCCTTTGTACAATGAGCAGTTCTTC. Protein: CASSYRVQREGPLYNEQFF. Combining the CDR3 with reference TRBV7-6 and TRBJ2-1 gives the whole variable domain GAGVSQSPRYKVTKRGQDVALRCDPISGHVSLYWYRQALGQGPEFLTYFNYEAQQDKSGLPNDRFSAERPEGSISTLTIQRTEQRDSAMYRCASSYRVQREGPLYNEQFFGPGTRLTVL.

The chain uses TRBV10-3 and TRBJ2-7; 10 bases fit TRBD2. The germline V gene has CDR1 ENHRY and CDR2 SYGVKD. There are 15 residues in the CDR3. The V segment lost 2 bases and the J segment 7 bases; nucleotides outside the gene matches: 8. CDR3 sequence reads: CAISEMVAGGFEQYF. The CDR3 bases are TGTGCCATCAGTGAGATGGTAGCGGGAGGTTTTGAGCAGTACTTC.

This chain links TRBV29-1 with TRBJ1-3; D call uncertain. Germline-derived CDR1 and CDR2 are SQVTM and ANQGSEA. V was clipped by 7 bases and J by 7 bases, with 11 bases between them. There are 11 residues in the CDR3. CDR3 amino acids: CSGEGLNTIYF. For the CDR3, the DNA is TGCAGCGGGGAGGGTCTCAACACCATATATTTT.

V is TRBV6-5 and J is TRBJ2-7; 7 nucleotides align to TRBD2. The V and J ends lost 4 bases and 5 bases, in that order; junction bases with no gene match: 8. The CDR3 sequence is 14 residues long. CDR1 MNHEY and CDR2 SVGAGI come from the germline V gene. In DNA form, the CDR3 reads TGTGCCAGCAGTTTTGCGGGAGAGGGCAACGAGCAGTACTTC. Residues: CASSFAGEGNEQYF.

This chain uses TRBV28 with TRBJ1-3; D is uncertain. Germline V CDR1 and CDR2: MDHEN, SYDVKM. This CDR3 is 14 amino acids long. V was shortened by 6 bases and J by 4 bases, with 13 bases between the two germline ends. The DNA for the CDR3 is TGTGCCAGCAGACTCGCGAGTCTCGGAAACACCATATATTTT. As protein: CASRLASLGNTIYF.

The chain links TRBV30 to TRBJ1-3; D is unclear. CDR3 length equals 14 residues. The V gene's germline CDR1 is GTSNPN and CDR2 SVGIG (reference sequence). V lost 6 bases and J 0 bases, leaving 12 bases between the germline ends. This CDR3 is CACGTYSSGNTIYF. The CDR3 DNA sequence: TGTGCCTGCGGTACTTACAGCTCTGGAAACACCATATATTTT.

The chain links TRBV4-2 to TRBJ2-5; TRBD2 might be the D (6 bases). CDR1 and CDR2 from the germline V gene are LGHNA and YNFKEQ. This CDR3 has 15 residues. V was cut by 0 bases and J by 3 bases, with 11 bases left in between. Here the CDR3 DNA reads TGTGCCAGCAGCCAAGATCGAGGGGAGGAAGAGACCCAGTACTTC. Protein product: CASSQDRGEEETQYF.

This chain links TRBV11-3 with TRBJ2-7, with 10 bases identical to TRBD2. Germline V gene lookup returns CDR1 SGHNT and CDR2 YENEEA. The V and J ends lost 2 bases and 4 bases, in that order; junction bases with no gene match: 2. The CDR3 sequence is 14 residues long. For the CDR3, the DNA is TGTGCCAGCAGCTTATCTAGCGGGAGTTACGAGCAGTACTTC. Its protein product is CASSLSSGSYEQYF.

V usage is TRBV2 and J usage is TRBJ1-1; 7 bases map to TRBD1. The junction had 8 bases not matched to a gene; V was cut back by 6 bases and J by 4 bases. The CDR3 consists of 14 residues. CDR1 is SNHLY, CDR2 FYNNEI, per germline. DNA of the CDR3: TGTGCCAGCAGCGGGAGTACAGGGGTCACTGAAGCTTTCTTT. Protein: CASSGSTGVTEAFF. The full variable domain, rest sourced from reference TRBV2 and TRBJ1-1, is EPEVTQTPSHQVTQMGQEVILRCVPISNHLYFYWYRQILGQKVEFLVSFYNNEISEKSEIFDDQFSVERPDGSNFTLKIRSTKLEDSAMYFCASSGSTGVTEAFFGQGTRLTVV.

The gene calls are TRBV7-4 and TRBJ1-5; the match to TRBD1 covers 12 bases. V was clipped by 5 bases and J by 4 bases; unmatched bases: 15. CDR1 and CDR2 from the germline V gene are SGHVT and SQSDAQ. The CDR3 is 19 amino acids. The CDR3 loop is CASSTTTFGTGGENQPQHF. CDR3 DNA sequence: TGTGCCAGCAGCACTACCACCTTCGGGACAGGGGGCGAGAATCAGCCCCAGCATTTT.

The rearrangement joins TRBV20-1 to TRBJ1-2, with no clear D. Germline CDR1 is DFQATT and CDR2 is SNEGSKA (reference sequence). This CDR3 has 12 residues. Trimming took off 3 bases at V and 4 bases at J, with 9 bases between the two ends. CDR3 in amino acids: CSASGQSYGYTF. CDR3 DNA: TGCAGTGCTAGTGGGCAGTCCTATGGCTACACCTTC.

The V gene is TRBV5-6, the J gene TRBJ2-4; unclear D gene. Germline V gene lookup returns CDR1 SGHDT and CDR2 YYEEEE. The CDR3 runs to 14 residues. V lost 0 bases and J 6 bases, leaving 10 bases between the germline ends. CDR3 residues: CASSLGLHRNIQYF. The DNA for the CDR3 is TGTGCCAGCAGCTTGGGACTCCATCGAAACATTCAGTACTTC.

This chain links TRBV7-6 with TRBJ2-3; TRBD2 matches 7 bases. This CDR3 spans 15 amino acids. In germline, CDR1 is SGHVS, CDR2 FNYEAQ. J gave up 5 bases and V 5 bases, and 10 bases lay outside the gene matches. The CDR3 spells CASSRSGPWGDTQYF. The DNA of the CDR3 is TGTGCCAGCAGCCGTAGCGGGCCCTGGGGAGATACGCAGTATTTT.

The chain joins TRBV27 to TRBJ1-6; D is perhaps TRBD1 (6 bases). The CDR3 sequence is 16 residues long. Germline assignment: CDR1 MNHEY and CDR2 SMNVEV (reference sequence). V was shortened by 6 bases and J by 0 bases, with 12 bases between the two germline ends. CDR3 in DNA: TGTGCCAGCAGGCCTACAGGGCTCTCCTATAATTCACCCCTCCACTTT. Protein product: CASRPTGLSYNSPLHF.

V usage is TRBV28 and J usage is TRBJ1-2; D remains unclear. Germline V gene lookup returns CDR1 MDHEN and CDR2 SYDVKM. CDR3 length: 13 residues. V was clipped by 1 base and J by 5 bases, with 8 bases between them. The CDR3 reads CASSLSRGYGYTF. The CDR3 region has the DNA TGTGCCAGCAGTTTATCCCGGGGTTATGGCTACACCTTC.

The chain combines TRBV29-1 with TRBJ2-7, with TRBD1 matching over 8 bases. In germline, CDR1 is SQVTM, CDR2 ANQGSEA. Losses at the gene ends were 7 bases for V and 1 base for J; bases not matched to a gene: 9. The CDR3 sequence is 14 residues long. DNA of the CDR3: TGCAGCGCCAATTCCGGGACAGGATCCTACGAGCAGTACTTC. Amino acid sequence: CSANSGTGSYEQYF.

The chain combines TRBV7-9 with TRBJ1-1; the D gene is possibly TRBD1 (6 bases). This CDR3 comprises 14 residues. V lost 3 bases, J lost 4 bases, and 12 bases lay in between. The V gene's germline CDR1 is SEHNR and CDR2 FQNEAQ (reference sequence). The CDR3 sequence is CASSLSGVGTEAFF. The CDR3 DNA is TGTGCCAGCAGCTTGTCAGGGGTCGGCACTGAAGCTTTCTTT.

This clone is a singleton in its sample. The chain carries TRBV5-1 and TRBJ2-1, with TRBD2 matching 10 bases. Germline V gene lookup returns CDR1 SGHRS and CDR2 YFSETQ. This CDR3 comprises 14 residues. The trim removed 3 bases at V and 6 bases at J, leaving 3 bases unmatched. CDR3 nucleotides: TGCGCCAGCAGCTCGAGGACTAGCGGCAATGAGCAGTTCTTC. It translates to CASSSRTSGNEQFF. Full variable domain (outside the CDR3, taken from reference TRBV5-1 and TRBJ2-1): KAGVTQTPRYLIKTRGQQVTLSCSPISGHRSVSWYQQTPGQGLQFLFEYFSETQRNKGNFPGRFSGRQFSNSRSEMNVSTLELGDSALYLCASSSRTSGNEQFFGPGTRLTVL.

CDR3 nucleotides: TGTGCCAGCAGGCGACAGTACAATTCACCCCTCCACTTT. It specifies CASRRQYNSPLHF. The chain joins TRBV6-5 to TRBJ1-6; tentative D call: TRBD1 (5 bases). Per the germline V gene, CDR1 is MNHEY and CDR2 is SVGAGI. CDR3 length: 13 amino acids. The germline V and J ends were trimmed by 6 bases and 7 bases, with 10 bases remaining between them.

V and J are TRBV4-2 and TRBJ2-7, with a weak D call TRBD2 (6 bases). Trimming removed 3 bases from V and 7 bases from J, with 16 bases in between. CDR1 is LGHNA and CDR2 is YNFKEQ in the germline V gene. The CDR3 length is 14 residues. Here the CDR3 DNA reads TGTGCCAGCAGCCACAAGACTCCGGAGGGGGAGCAGTACTTC. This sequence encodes CASSHKTPEGEQYF.

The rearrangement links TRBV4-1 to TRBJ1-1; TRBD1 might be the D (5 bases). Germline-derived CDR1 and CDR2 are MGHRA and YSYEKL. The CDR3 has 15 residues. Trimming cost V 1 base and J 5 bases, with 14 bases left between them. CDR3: CASSQVGHPETEAFF. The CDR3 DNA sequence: TGCGCCAGCAGCCAAGTTGGACACCCGGAGACTGAAGCTTTCTTT.